This T cell receptor beta chain was recovered during a study of blood T cell repertoires in COVID-19. TCRdb keeps only in-frame clones here, not all; method: immunoSEQ multiplex PCR. The data hold about 220,000 clones, with around 83% observed a single time. With 3 bases removed from V and 1 base from J, the gap between germline ends came to 10 bases. The CDR3 contains 15 residues. Per the germline V gene, CDR1 is SGHTA and CDR2 is FQGNSA. The TCR originated in a woman in her seventies with COVID-19, enrolled during active disease. The V and J genes are TRBV7-2 and TRBJ2-1, with unresolved D. Sample: peripheral blood. CDR3 amino acids: CASSLHWASYNEQFF. The CDR3 bases are TGTGCCAGCAGCTTGCATTGGGCTTCCTACAATGAGCAGTTCTTC.